Shown below are 32 T cell receptor beta chains from a single sample sequenced in a study of T cells after yellow fever vaccination. TCRdb ran MiXCR on the 5' RACE reads and lists one entry per CDR3 protein. In the table there are hundreds of thousands of distinct CDR3 sequences, 18% of which are singletons. The sequencing here drew on PBMCs, taken before the yellow fever booster vaccination. Source of these receptors: a man aged 18 to 35 who received the YFV17D yellow fever vaccine.

V usage is TRBV12-3 or TRBV12-4 and J usage is TRBJ2-1, with D maybe TRBD2 (6 bases). The CDR3 consists of 14 residues. V was trimmed by 5 bases and J by 8 bases, leaving 16 bases between them. CDR3 nucleotides: TGTGCCAGCAGTCGGGACTCACGGGGCCATGAGCAGTTCTTC. It translates to CASSRDSRGHEQFF.

This clonotype was picked up a small number of times. J is TRBJ1-5 and V is TRBV9; 8 positions agree with TRBD1. The CDR3 loop spans 14 amino acids. Trimming removed 0 bases from V and 7 bases from J; junction bases left unmatched: 3. The germline CDR1 and CDR2 sequences are SGDLS and YYNGEE. CDR3 DNA: TGTGCCAGCAGCGTAGGGACAGGGATACAGCCCCAGCATTTT. Its protein is CASSVGTGIQPQHF. Full variable domain (rest looked up from reference TRBV9 and TRBJ1-5): DSGVTQTPKHLITATGQRVTLRCSPRSGDLSVYWYQQSLDQGLQFLIQYYNGEERAKGNILERFSAQQFPDLHSELNLSSLELGDSALYFCASSVGTGIQPQHFGDGTRLSIL.

The chain recombines TRBV4-1 with TRBJ2-3; 11 nucleotides match TRBD2. V lost 3 bases, J lost 8 bases, and 7 bases stayed unmatched. Germline CDR1 reads MGHRA; CDR2 reads YSYEKL. The length of the CDR3 is 15 residues. The CDR3 region is CASSQTSGVVGTQYF. DNA of the CDR3: TGCGCCAGCAGCCAGACTAGCGGGGTGGTCGGTACGCAGTATTTT.

The rearrangement joins TRBV6-5 to TRBJ1-6, with D tentatively TRBD1 (6 bases). Trimming took 5 bases from V and 8 from J, leaving 13 bases between them. The CDR3 has 14 amino acids. In germline, CDR1 is MNHEY, CDR2 SVGAGI. In DNA, the CDR3 is TGTGCCAGCAGTCGTCAAGGGGGTTATTCACCCCTCCACTTT. Encoded protein: CASSRQGGYSPLHF.

The CDR3 region is CATSESYVVGELFF. The CDR3 DNA reads as TGTGCCACCAGCGAATCTTACGTCGTCGGGGAGCTGTTTTTT. The gene calls are TRBV15 and TRBJ2-2; D gene uncertain. The CDR3 extends over 14 amino acids. Trimming shortened V by 5 bases and J by 7 bases, and 14 bases separated the two germline ends. CDR1 and CDR2 from the germline V gene are LNHNV and YYDKDF (reference sequence).

This clonotype was picked up a small number of times. The CDR3 sequence is CASSFSWTEAFF. The CDR3 bases are TGTGCCAGCAGCTTCTCCTGGACTGAAGCTTTCTTT. The rearrangement joins TRBV7-9 to TRBJ1-1; D remains unclear. Trimming shortened V by 3 bases and J by 5 bases, and 7 bases separated the two germline ends. The CDR3 spans 12 residues. Germline-derived CDR1 and CDR2 are SEHNR and FQNEAQ (reference sequence).

The chain uses TRBV7-9 and TRBJ2-7; D remains ambiguous. CDR3 length: 13 amino acids. The V and J ends lost 3 bases and 6 bases respectively, with 12 bases between them. Looked up from germline, CDR1 is SEHNR and CDR2 is FQNEAQ (reference sequence). This CDR3 reads CASSLDREREQYV. In DNA, the CDR3 is TGTGCCAGCAGCTTGGACCGAGAGCGCGAGCAGTACGTC.

This clonotype was seen a few times. The rearrangement links TRBV20-1 to TRBJ2-7; possible D gene TRBD1, 5 bases. The CDR3 has 12 amino acids. Between the trimmed V and J ends, which lost 6 bases and 3 bases, there was a span of 12 bases. The germline V gene has CDR1 DFQATT and CDR2 SNEGSKA (reference sequence). The DNA for the CDR3 is TGCAGTGCCGCTGAAAGGGGCTACGAGCAGTACTTC. Residues: CSAAERGYEQYF.

CDR3 protein: CASSSLDTNTEAFF. CDR3 nucleotides: TGCGCCAGCAGCTCGCTCGACACGAACACTGAAGCTTTCTTT. The chain employs TRBV5-1 and TRBJ1-1; no clear D gene. Germline V gene data show CDR1 as SGHRS and CDR2 as YFSETQ. V shed 3 bases and J shed 1 base, with 10 bases lying between them. The CDR3 spans 14 residues.

In its sample, this clonotype was seen many times. The chain joins TRBV11-1 to TRBJ2-6; D not certain. CDR3 length: 17 amino acids. CDR1 is SGHAT, CDR2 FQDESV, per germline (reference sequence). V was trimmed by 4 bases and J by 0 bases, leaving 13 bases between them. The CDR3 sequence is CASSSFQYGSGANVLTF. CDR3 in DNA: TGTGCCAGCAGCTCCTTCCAGTACGGCTCTGGGGCCAACGTCCTGACTTTC.

The chain recombines TRBV29-1 with TRBJ2-5; the D is unclear. This CDR3 has 10 amino acids. Germline loops: CDR1 SQVTM, CDR2 ANQGSEA. Trimming shortened V by 7 bases and J by 2 bases, and 5 bases separated the two germline ends. The CDR3 loop reads CSGVQETQYF. CDR3 sequence (DNA): TGCAGCGGGGTACAAGAGACCCAGTACTTC.

This clonotype was picked up a small number of times. The rearrangement links TRBV29-1 to TRBJ2-7; tentatively, D is TRBD2 (5 bases). The germline CDR1 and CDR2 sequences are SQVTM and ANQGSEA. This CDR3 has 13 residues. V was shortened by 6 bases and J by 5 bases, with 17 bases between the two germline ends. The CDR3 sequence: CSVEGNQKDEQYF. CDR3 DNA: TGCAGCGTCGAGGGTAACCAAAAGGACGAGCAGTACTTC.

This clonotype has just a few counts. Mismatch with germline at one junction end may stem from a read error. The rearrangement uses TRBV5-1 and TRBJ1-2, with 11 bases matching TRBD1. The CDR3 is made up of 14 amino acids. Germline V gene sequence: CDR1 SGHRS, CDR2 YFSETQ. CDR3 region: CASSLDRGREGYTF. CDR3 bases: TGCGCCAGCAGTTTGGACAGGGGGCGCGAGGGCTACACCTTC. Complete variable domain (other parts from reference TRBV5-1 and TRBJ1-2): KAGVTQTPRYLIKTRGQQVTLSCSPISGHRSVSWYQQTPGQGLQFLFEYFSETQRNKGNFPGRFSGRQFSNSRSEMNVSTLELGDSALYLCASSLDRGREGYTFGSGTRLTVV.

This clonotype has only a few counts. The CDR3 reads CASSLALDSAKTQYF. The CDR3 coding sequence is TGCGCCAGCAGCTTGGCGCTAGACTCGGCGAAGACCCAGTACTTC. The rearrangement uses TRBV5-1 and TRBJ2-5; D unclear. Per the germline V gene, CDR1 is SGHRS and CDR2 is YFSETQ. The CDR3 contains 15 residues. The V and J ends lost 0 bases and 6 bases respectively, with 15 bases between them.

The chain couples TRBV20-1 to TRBJ1-2, with a tentative D call TRBD1 (5 bases). The CDR3 contains 12 residues. Trimming cost V 2 bases and J 7 bases, with 11 bases left between them. The V gene's germline CDR1 is DFQATT and CDR2 SNEGSKA (reference sequence). The CDR3 here is CSARQGGSGYTF. For the CDR3, the DNA is TGCAGTGCTAGACAGGGCGGGAGTGGCTACACCTTC.

The rearrangement links TRBV6-2 or TRBV6-3 to TRBJ1-1; D unresolved. CDR3 size: 15 residues. Germline CDR1 reads MNHEY; CDR2 reads SVGEGT. V was cut by 2 bases and J by 1 base, with 11 bases left in between. The CDR3 loop is CASSYPLDGNTEAFF. The CDR3 DNA reads as TGTGCCAGCAGTTACCCACTGGACGGGAACACTGAAGCTTTCTTT.

The V gene is TRBV12-3 or TRBV12-4, the J gene TRBJ1-1; D possibly corresponds to TRBD1 (6 bases). The CDR3 consists of 12 residues. V was shortened by 6 bases and J by 7 bases, with 12 bases between the two germline ends. The CDR3 nucleotides are TGTGCCAGCAGAAACAGGGTTGGTGAAGCTTTCTTT. It specifies CASRNRVGEAFF.

The V call is TRBV5-1, the J call TRBJ2-3; weak D call: TRBD2 (7 bases). Germline V gene data show CDR1 as SGHRS and CDR2 as YFSETQ. The CDR3 extends over 19 amino acids. V lost 7 bases, J lost 1 base, and 28 bases lay in between. The CDR3 nucleotides read TGCGCCAGCTACCCTACCTCCGCTGGACTAGGGGGAGGCACAGATACGCAGTATTTT. This encodes CASYPTSAGLGGGTDTQYF.

In its sample, this clonotype was seen a few times. The DNA for the CDR3 is TGTGCCAGCAGCATCAGGCCACTAGCGGGCGGAGGCTCCTACAATGAGCAGTTCTTC. Translating gives CASSIRPLAGGGSYNEQFF. V usage is TRBV6-1 and J usage is TRBJ2-1; 9 positions match TRBD2. The germline V gene encodes CDR1 MNHNS and CDR2 SASEGT. Trimming at V came to 6 bases and at J to 0 bases, leaving 15 bases not matched to a gene. The CDR3 loop spans 19 amino acids.

J is TRBJ2-2 and V is TRBV7-2; 11 bases map to TRBD2. Trimming at V came to 3 bases and at J to 6 bases, leaving 9 bases not matched to a gene. From germline, CDR1 is SGHTA and CDR2 FQGNSA. The CDR3 extends over 17 amino acids. Here the CDR3 reads CASSFTSGGERSGELFF. For the CDR3, the DNA is TGTGCCAGCAGCTTTACTAGCGGGGGTGAACGGTCCGGGGAGCTGTTTTTT.

The chain employs TRBV7-2 and TRBJ1-2, with D perhaps matching TRBD1 (5 bases). Germline V gene data show CDR1 as SGHTA and CDR2 as FQGNSA. The CDR3 extends over 14 amino acids. V was clipped by 5 bases and J by 3 bases, with 13 bases between them. The CDR3 reads CASSLWGADYGYTF. The CDR3 nucleotides read TGTGCCAGCAGCCTGTGGGGCGCTGACTATGGCTACACCTTC.

The rearrangement joins TRBV28 to TRBJ1-1, with D possibly being TRBD1 (5 bases). This CDR3 contains 13 residues. Germline CDR1 reads MDHEN; CDR2 reads SYDVKM. V dropped 7 bases and J dropped 0 bases, with 9 bases sitting between them. The CDR3 region has the DNA TGTGCCAGCAAGCGGGGCATGAACACTGAAGCTTTCTTT. Translating it yields CASKRGMNTEAFF.

The chain employs TRBV14 and TRBJ2-5; D is ambiguous. Germline V gene data show CDR1 as SGHDN and CDR2 as FVKESK. The V end was cut by 0 bases, the J end by 5 bases, with 10 bases between. The CDR3 is 14 amino acids. The CDR3 loop is CASSQEQPGETQYF. In DNA form, the CDR3 reads TGTGCCAGCAGCCAAGAACAACCCGGCGAGACCCAGTACTTC.

The CDR3 DNA is TGTGCCAGCAGCCCACACGGGACTAGCGGGGGGTACGCAGATACGCAGTATTTT. Translated, it gives CASSPHGTSGGYADTQYF. This chain links TRBV4-2 with TRBJ2-3; TRBD2 matches at 15 bases. Per germline, CDR1 LGHNA and CDR2 YNFKEQ. This CDR3 has 18 residues. V gave up 4 bases and J gave up 4 bases; unmatched junction bases: 9.

There are a few counts of this clonotype. This chain connects TRBV4-1 to TRBJ2-3; 8 bases align to TRBD2. The CDR3 is 19 residues long. CDR1 and CDR2 (germline): MGHRA, YSYEKL. Trimming cost V 6 bases and J 2 bases; bases outside gene matches: 19. The CDR3: CASRPRFNGGASNTDTQYF. The CDR3 DNA is TGCGCCAGCAGGCCAAGATTCAACGGGGGGGCCAGTAACACAGATACGCAGTATTTT.

Regarding this clonotype: The junction differs from germline at one of its ends, possibly a read error. The chain links TRBV6-5 to TRBJ2-3; 11 bases are a match to TRBD1. Germline loops: CDR1 MNHEY, CDR2 SVGAGI. The CDR3 has 13 residues. CDR3 protein: CVSSRDRGETQYF. CDR3 nucleotide sequence: TGTGTCAGCAGCCGGGACAGGGGGGAAACGCAGTATTTT.

This clonotype was recorded a few times. V gene TRBV29-1 combines with J gene TRBJ1-1; D gene uncertain. CDR1 is SQVTM, CDR2 ANQGSEA, per germline. Trimming pared 4 bases from V and 9 bases from J, leaving 12 bases between. CDR3 length: 11 amino acids. The CDR3 DNA is TGCAGCGTTGCGGGCGCTCGTAAAGCTTTCTTT. Its protein is CSVAGARKAFF.

This clonotype was found a few times. The V gene is TRBV6-6, the J gene TRBJ2-7, with D possibly matching TRBD2 (5 bases). Germline CDR1 MNHNY, CDR2 SVGAGI (reference sequence). Deletions cut 5 bases from V and 2 bases from J, with 13 bases between. The CDR3 sequence is 14 residues long. The CDR3 region is CASSPGLEAYEQYF. In DNA, the CDR3 is TGTGCCAGCAGTCCTGGACTGGAAGCCTACGAGCAGTACTTC.

This clonotype was found a few times. This chain uses TRBV12-3 or TRBV12-4 with TRBJ1-5; TRBD1 aligns across 7 bases. The length of the CDR3 is 13 residues. J was trimmed by 9 bases and V by 6 bases; bases with no gene match: 8. CDR3 amino acids: CASSPRGLGPQHF. CDR3 DNA: TGTGCCAGCAGCCCCAGGGGGTTGGGGCCCCAGCATTTT.

The rearrangement uses TRBV9 and TRBJ2-7; D remains ambiguous. The CDR3 length is 16 residues. Germline loops: CDR1 SGDLS, CDR2 YYNGEE. V was trimmed by 3 bases and J by 3 bases, leaving 19 bases between them. The CDR3 reads CASSGKRVKLLYEQYV. The CDR3 DNA reads as TGTGCCAGCAGCGGGAAACGGGTTAAACTCCTCTACGAGCAGTACGTC.

The chain is built from TRBV20-1 and TRBJ2-5; D possibly matches TRBD1 or TRBD2 (5 bases each). The V end was cut by 6 bases, the J end by 4 bases, with 18 bases between. CDR3 length: 14 amino acids. Germline V gene data show CDR1 as DFQATT and CDR2 as SNEGSKA (reference sequence). CDR3 protein: CSAPRPGRGETQYF. DNA for the CDR3: TGCAGTGCGCCCCGTCCGGGGCGAGGAGAGACCCAGTACTTC.

The chain combines TRBV20-1 with TRBJ2-1; tentative D call: TRBD2 (5 bases). Trimming took 5 bases from V and 8 from J, leaving 13 bases between them. The germline gives CDR1 DFQATT, CDR2 SNEGSKA (reference sequence). The CDR3 totals 12 residues. CDR3 in amino acids: CSARGLGDEQFF. CDR3 coding DNA: TGCAGTGCTCGGGGTTTGGGCGATGAGCAGTTCTTC.